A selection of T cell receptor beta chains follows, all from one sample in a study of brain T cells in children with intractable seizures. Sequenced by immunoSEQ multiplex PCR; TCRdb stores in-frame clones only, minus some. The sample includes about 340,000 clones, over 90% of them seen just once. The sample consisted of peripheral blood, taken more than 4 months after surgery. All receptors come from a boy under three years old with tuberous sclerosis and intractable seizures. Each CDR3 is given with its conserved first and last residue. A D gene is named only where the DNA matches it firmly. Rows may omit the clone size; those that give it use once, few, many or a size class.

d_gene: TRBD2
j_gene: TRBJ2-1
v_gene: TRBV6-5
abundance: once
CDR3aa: CASSWTSGGEQFF
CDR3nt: TGTGCCAGCAGTTGGACTAGCGGGGGTGAGCAGTTCTTC

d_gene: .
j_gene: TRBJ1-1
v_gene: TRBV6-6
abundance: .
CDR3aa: CASSSPGVRSDTEAFF
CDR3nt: TGTGCCAGCAGCTCCCCAGGGGTGAGGTCAGACACTGAAGCTTTCTTT

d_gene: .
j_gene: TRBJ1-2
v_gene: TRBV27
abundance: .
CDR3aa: CASSLGPFWGYTF
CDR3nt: TGTGCCAGCAGTTTAGGGCCGTTCTGGGGCTACACCTTC

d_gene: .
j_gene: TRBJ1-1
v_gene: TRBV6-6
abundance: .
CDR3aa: CATTTALQAFF
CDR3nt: TGTGCCACCACGACGGCCCTGCAAGCTTTCTTT

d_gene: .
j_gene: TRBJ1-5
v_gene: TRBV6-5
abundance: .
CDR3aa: CASSTQESNQPQHF
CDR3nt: TGTGCCAGCAGTACCCAGGAGAGCAATCAGCCCCAGCATTTT

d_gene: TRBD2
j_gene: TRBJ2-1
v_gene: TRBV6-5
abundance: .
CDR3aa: CASRPGLANHEQFF
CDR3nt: TGTGCCAGCAGACCGGGACTAGCTAATCATGAGCAGTTCTTC

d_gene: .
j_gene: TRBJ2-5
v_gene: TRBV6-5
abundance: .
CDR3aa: CASSSSGLQETQYF
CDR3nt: TGTGCCAGCAGTTCCTCAGGACTCCAAGAGACCCAGTACTTC

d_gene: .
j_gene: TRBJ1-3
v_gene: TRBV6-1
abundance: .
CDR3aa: CASSEANSGNTIYF
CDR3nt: TGTGCCAGCAGTGAAGCCAACTCTGGAAACACCATATATTTT

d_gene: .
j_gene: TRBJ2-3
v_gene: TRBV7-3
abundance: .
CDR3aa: CASSLIAGRGTDTQYF
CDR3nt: TGTGCCAGCAGCTTAATCGCGGGGCGCGGCACAGATACGCAGTATTTT

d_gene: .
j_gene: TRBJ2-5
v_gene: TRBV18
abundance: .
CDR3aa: CASSPKGTDIYRETQYF
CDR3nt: TGTGCCAGCTCACCTAAGGGGACTGACATTTATAGAGAGACCCAGTACTTC

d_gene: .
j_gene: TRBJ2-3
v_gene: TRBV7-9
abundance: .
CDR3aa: CASSPVPRPDTQYF
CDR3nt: TGTGCCAGCAGCCCAGTCCCGCGGCCAGATACGCAGTATTTT